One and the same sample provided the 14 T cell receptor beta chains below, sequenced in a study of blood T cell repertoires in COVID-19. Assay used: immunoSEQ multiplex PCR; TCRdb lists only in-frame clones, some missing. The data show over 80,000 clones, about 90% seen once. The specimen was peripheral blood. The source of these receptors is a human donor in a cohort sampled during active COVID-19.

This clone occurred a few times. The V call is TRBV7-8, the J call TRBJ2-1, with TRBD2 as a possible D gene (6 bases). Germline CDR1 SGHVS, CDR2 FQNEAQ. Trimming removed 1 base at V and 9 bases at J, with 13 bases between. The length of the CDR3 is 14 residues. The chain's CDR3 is CASSLEWREGEQFF. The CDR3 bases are TGTGCCAGCAGCTTAGAATGGCGGGAAGGTGAGCAGTTCTTC.

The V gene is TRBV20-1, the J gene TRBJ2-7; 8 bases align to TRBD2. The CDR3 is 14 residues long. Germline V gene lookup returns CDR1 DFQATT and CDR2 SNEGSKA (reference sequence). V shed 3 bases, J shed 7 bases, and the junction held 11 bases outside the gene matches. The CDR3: CSASAPGGVSEQYF. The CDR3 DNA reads TGCAGTGCTAGTGCCCCGGGGGGGGTGTCGGAGCAGTACTTC.

DNA for the CDR3: TGTGCCAGCAGGAGTGGTAGCGGGAGCTCCCTGGTAGGGTCCTACGAGCAGTACTTC. This codes for CASRSGSGSSLVGSYEQYF. This chain connects TRBV5-4 to TRBJ2-7; 9 nucleotides align to TRBD2. The length of the CDR3 is 19 residues. Germline CDR1 is SGHNT and CDR2 is YYREEE (reference sequence). Germline trimming cut 5 bases from V and 1 base from J; bases unmatched to any gene: 19. The variable domain in full, completed from reference TRBV5-4 and TRBJ2-7, reads ETGVTQSPTHLIKTRGQQVTLRCSSQSGHNTVSWYQQALGQGPQFIFQYYREEENGRGNFPPRFSGLQFPNYSSELNVNALELDDSALYLCASRSGSGSSLVGSYEQYFGPGTRLTVT.

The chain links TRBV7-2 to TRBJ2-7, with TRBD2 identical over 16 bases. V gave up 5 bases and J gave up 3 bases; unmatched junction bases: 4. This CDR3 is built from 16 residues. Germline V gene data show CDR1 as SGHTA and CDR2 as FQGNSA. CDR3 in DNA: TGTGCCAGCAGCCCGGGACTAGCGGGAGGGGGCTACGAGCAGTACTTC. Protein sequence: CASSPGLAGGGYEQYF. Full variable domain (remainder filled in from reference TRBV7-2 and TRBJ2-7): GAGVSQSPSNKVTEKGKDVELRCDPISGHTALYWYRQSLGQGLEFLIYFQGNSAPDKSGLPSDRFSAERTGGSVSTLTIQRTQQEDSAVYLCASSPGLAGGGYEQYFGPGTRLTVT.

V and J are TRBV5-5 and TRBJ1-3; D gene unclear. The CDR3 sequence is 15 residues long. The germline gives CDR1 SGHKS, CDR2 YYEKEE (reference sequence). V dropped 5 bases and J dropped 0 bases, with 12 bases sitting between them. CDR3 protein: CASRPFSDSGNTIYF. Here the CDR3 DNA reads TGTGCCAGCAGGCCATTTTCAGACTCTGGAAACACCATATATTTT.

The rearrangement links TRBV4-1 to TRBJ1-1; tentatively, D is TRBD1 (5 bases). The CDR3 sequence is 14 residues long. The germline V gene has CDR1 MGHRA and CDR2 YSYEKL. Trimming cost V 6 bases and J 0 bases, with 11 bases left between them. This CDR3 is CASSLRDLNTEAFF. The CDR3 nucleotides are TGCGCCAGCAGTCTCCGGGACTTGAACACTGAAGCTTTCTTT.

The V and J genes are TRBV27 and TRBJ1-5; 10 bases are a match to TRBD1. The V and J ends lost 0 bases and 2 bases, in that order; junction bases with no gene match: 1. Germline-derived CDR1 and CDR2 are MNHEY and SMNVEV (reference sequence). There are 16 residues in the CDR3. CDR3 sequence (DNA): TGTGCCAGCAGTTTATCAGGGACAGGGGGCAATCAGCCCCAGCATTTT. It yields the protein CASSLSGTGGNQPQHF.

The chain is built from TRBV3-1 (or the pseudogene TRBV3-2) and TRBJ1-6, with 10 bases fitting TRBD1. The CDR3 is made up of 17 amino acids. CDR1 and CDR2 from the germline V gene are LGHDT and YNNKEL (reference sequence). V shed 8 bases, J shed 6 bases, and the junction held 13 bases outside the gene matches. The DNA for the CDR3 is TGTGCCAGCCGCTGGACAGGGGGTATGTGGATTAATTCACCCCTCCACTTT. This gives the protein CASRWTGGMWINSPLHF.

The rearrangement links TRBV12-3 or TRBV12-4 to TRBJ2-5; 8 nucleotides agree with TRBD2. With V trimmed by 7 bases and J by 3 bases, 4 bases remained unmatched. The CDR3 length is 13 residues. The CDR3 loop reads CASKGLGEETQYF. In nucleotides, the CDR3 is TGTGCCAGCAAGGGACTAGGAGAAGAGACCCAGTACTTC.

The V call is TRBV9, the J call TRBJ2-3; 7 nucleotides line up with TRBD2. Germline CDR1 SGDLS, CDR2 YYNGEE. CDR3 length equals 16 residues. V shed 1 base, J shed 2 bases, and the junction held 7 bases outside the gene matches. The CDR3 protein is CASSVTPSGYTDTQYF. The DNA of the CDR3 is TGTGCCAGCAGCGTAACCCCTAGCGGATACACAGATACGCAGTATTTT.

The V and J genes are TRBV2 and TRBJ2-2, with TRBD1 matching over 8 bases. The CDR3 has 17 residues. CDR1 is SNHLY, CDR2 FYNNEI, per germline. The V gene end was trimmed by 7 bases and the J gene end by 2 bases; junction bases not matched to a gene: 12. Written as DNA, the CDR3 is TGTGCCAGCACCACCCAACCGACAGGGGCAAACACCGGGGAGCTGTTTTTT. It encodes CASTTQPTGANTGELFF.

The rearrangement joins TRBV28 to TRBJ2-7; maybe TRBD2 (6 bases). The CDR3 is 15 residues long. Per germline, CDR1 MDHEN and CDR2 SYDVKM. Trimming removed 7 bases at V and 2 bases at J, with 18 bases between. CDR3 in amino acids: CASTNPGGTPYEQYF. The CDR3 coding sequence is TGTGCCAGCACCAACCCTGGAGGGACCCCCTACGAGCAGTACTTC.

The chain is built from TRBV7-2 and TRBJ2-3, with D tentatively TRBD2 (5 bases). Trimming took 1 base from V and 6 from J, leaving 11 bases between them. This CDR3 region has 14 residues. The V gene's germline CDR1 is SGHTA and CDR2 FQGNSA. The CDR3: CASSLGTGLDTQYF. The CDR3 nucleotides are TGTGCCAGCAGCTTAGGGACGGGATTGGATACGCAGTATTTT.

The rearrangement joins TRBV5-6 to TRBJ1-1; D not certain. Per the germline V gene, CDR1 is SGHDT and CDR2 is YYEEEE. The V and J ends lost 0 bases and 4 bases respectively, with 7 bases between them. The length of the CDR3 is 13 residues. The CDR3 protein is CASSLAIITEAFF. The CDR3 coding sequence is TGTGCCAGCAGCTTGGCAATCATCACTGAAGCTTTCTTT.